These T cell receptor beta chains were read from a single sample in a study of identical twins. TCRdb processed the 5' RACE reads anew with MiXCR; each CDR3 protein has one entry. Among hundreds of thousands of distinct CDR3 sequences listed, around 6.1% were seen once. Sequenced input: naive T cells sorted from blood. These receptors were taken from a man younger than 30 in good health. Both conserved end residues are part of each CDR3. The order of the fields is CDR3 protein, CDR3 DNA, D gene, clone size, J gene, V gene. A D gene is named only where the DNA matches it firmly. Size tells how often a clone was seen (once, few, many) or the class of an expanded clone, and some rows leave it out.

CDR3 protein: CASSRFGTGSYEQYF
CDR3 DNA: TGTGCCAGCAGCCGCTTCGGGACGGGCTCCTACGAGCAGTACTTC
D gene: -
clone size: few
J gene: TRBJ2-7
V gene: TRBV7-2

CDR3 protein: CASSLRTGSQETQYF
CDR3 DNA: TGTGCCAGCAGCTTACGGACAGGGTCCCAAGAGACCCAGTACTTC
D gene: TRBD1
clone size: many
J gene: TRBJ2-5
V gene: TRBV7-2

CDR3 protein: CAWSVVDGRASETQYF
CDR3 DNA: TGTGCCTGGAGTGTAGTAGACGGGAGGGCCTCGGAGACCCAGTACTTC
D gene: TRBD2
clone size: few
J gene: TRBJ2-5
V gene: TRBV30

CDR3 protein: CAISGLDTKETQYF
CDR3 DNA: TGTGCCATCAGTGGTCTGGACACGAAAGAGACCCAGTACTTC
D gene: -
clone size: many
J gene: TRBJ2-5
V gene: TRBV10-3

CDR3 protein: CSARGYGGETQYF
CDR3 DNA: TGCAGTGCTAGGGGCTATGGGGGGGAGACCCAGTACTTC
D gene: -
clone size: many
J gene: TRBJ2-5
V gene: TRBV20-1

CDR3 protein: CSALINEKLFF
CDR3 DNA: TGCAGCGCTCTTATTAATGAAAAACTGTTTTTT
D gene: -
clone size: many
J gene: TRBJ1-4
V gene: TRBV29-1

CDR3 protein: CASRGRDRLNNEQFF
CDR3 DNA: TGTGCCAGCAGAGGCCGGGACAGGCTCAACAATGAGCAGTTCTTC
D gene: TRBD1
clone size: many
J gene: TRBJ2-1
V gene: TRBV6-1

CDR3 protein: CASRPGHTNEKLFF
CDR3 DNA: TGTGCCAGCAGGCCGGGACACACTAATGAAAAACTGTTTTTT
D gene: -
clone size: few
J gene: TRBJ1-4
V gene: TRBV12-3/TRBV12-4

CDR3 protein: CASSVGQVITEAFF
CDR3 DNA: TGTGCCAGCAGCGTAGGACAGGTAATCACTGAAGCTTTCTTT
D gene: -
clone size: few
J gene: TRBJ1-1
V gene: TRBV9

CDR3 protein: CASRQGQGARGEKLFF
CDR3 DNA: TGTGCCAGCAGGCAGGGACAGGGGGCGCGGGGTGAAAAACTGTTTTTT
D gene: TRBD1
clone size: -
J gene: TRBJ1-4
V gene: TRBV12-3/TRBV12-4

CDR3 protein: CASSSGAFSYNEQFF
CDR3 DNA: TGTGCCAGCAGTTCGGGGGCTTTTTCCTACAATGAGCAGTTCTTC
D gene: -
clone size: few
J gene: TRBJ2-1
V gene: TRBV28

CDR3 protein: CASSRGQEQYF
CDR3 DNA: TGTGCCAGCAGTCGAGGACAAGAGCAGTACTTC
D gene: -
clone size: few
J gene: TRBJ2-7
V gene: TRBV6-5

CDR3 protein: CASTTRPPGPQNTGELFF
CDR3 DNA: TGTGCCAGCACCACACGTCCCCCGGGACCTCAGAACACCGGGGAGCTGTTTTTT
D gene: -
clone size: few
J gene: TRBJ2-2
V gene: TRBV27

CDR3 protein: CASSVQSGQGNQPQHF
CDR3 DNA: TGTGCCAGTAGTGTGCAATCGGGACAGGGGAATCAGCCCCAGCATTTT
D gene: TRBD1
clone size: few
J gene: TRBJ1-5
V gene: TRBV19

CDR3 protein: CSARSGSYEQYF
CDR3 DNA: TGCAGTGCTAGATCCGGCTCCTACGAGCAGTACTTC
D gene: -
clone size: many
J gene: TRBJ2-7
V gene: TRBV20-1

CDR3 protein: CAARTGGLTGELFF
CDR3 DNA: TGTGCCGCGCGGACAGGGGGTTTAACCGGGGAGCTGTTTTTT
D gene: TRBD1
clone size: many
J gene: TRBJ2-2
V gene: TRBV24-1

CDR3 protein: CASSTSDTQYF
CDR3 DNA: TGTGCCAGCAGTACCTCTGATACGCAGTATTTT
D gene: -
clone size: many
J gene: TRBJ2-3
V gene: TRBV28

CDR3 protein: CASSYSTGDSYNTGELFF
CDR3 DNA: TGTGCCAGCAGTTACTCGACCGGGGACAGTTACAACACCGGGGAGCTGTTTTTT
D gene: TRBD1
clone size: -
J gene: TRBJ2-2
V gene: TRBV6-5

CDR3 protein: CASSFSAGRAYEQYF
CDR3 DNA: TGCGCCAGCAGCTTTTCCGCGGGCAGGGCCTACGAGCAGTACTTC
D gene: -
clone size: -
J gene: TRBJ2-7
V gene: TRBV5-1

CDR3 protein: CASSLLPERENHHGEQFF
CDR3 DNA: TGTGCCAGCAGCCTACTTCCCGAGCGGGAGAATCACCATGGTGAGCAGTTCTTC
D gene: TRBD2
clone size: few
J gene: TRBJ2-1
V gene: TRBV7-3

CDR3 protein: CASSHRGTGDEKLFF
CDR3 DNA: TGTGCCAGCAGCCACCGGGGGACAGGGGATGAAAAACTGTTTTTT
D gene: TRBD1
clone size: -
J gene: TRBJ1-4
V gene: TRBV7-8

CDR3 protein: CASSPREGGTEAFF
CDR3 DNA: TGTGCCAGCAGCCCCCGGGAAGGGGGAACTGAAGCTTTCTTT
D gene: -
clone size: many
J gene: TRBJ1-1
V gene: TRBV7-2

CDR3 protein: CSASRDNYNEQFF
CDR3 DNA: TGCAGTGCTAGTAGGGACAACTACAATGAGCAGTTCTTC
D gene: -
clone size: -
J gene: TRBJ2-1
V gene: TRBV20-1

CDR3 protein: CSVGDADTQYF
CDR3 DNA: TGCAGCGTTGGGGATGCAGATACGCAGTATTTT
D gene: -
clone size: many
J gene: TRBJ2-3
V gene: TRBV29-1

CDR3 protein: CSARDRRRGGTDTQYF
CDR3 DNA: TGCAGTGCTAGAGATCGTCGTCGGGGGGGCACAGATACGCAGTATTTT
D gene: TRBD2
clone size: -
J gene: TRBJ2-3
V gene: TRBV20-1

CDR3 protein: CASSSTSLTDTQYF
CDR3 DNA: TGCGCCAGCAGCTCGACCAGCCTCACAGATACGCAGTATTTT
D gene: -
clone size: many
J gene: TRBJ2-3
V gene: TRBV5-1

CDR3 protein: CASSLIAGGRTDTQYF
CDR3 DNA: TGTGCCAGCAGTCTTATAGCGGGAGGGCGGACAGATACGCAGTATTTT
D gene: TRBD2
clone size: -
J gene: TRBJ2-3
V gene: TRBV28

CDR3 protein: CASSLWGREDRRYTF
CDR3 DNA: TGTGCCAGCAGTTTATGGGGCAGGGAGGATAGACGGTACACCTTC
D gene: -
clone size: -
J gene: TRBJ1-2
V gene: TRBV12-3/TRBV12-4

CDR3 protein: CASSLELMNTEAFF
CDR3 DNA: TGTGCCAGCAGCTTAGAGTTGATGAACACTGAAGCTTTCTTT
D gene: -
clone size: -
J gene: TRBJ1-1
V gene: TRBV7-2

CDR3 protein: CASESGRSYNEQFF
CDR3 DNA: TGTGCCAGCGAGAGCGGGAGATCCTACAATGAGCAGTTCTTC
D gene: TRBD2
clone size: many
J gene: TRBJ2-1
V gene: TRBV11-2

CDR3 protein: CASSYSSGTTLNEQFF
CDR3 DNA: TGCGCCAGCAGCTATAGTTCCGGCACTACATTGAATGAGCAGTTCTTC
D gene: -
clone size: few
J gene: TRBJ2-1
V gene: TRBV5-1

CDR3 protein: CASSATDSSGNTIYF
CDR3 DNA: TGCGCCAGCAGCGCCACAGACTCCTCTGGAAACACCATATATTTT
D gene: -
clone size: few
J gene: TRBJ1-3
V gene: TRBV5-1

CDR3 protein: CSARDLGNYGYTF
CDR3 DNA: TGCAGTGCTAGAGACCTGGGTAACTATGGCTACACCTTC
D gene: -
clone size: many
J gene: TRBJ1-2
V gene: TRBV20-1

CDR3 protein: CASSFISGGETQYF
CDR3 DNA: TGTGCCAGCAGTTTTATATCCGGTGGAGAGACCCAGTACTTC
D gene: -
clone size: few
J gene: TRBJ2-5
V gene: TRBV12-3/TRBV12-4

CDR3 protein: CASSSPGTSFSDTQYF
CDR3 DNA: TGTGCCAGCAGCTCTCCCGGGACTAGCTTCTCAGATACGCAGTATTTT
D gene: TRBD2
clone size: -
J gene: TRBJ2-3
V gene: TRBV11-2

CDR3 protein: CASRDMTGELFF
CDR3 DNA: TGCGCCAGCAGGGATATGACCGGGGAGCTGTTTTTT
D gene: -
clone size: few
J gene: TRBJ2-2
V gene: TRBV10-1

CDR3 protein: CASSPLEIGQFF
CDR3 DNA: TGTGCCAGCAGTCCACTGGAGATAGGGCAGTTCTTC
D gene: -
clone size: many
J gene: TRBJ2-1
V gene: TRBV12-3/TRBV12-4

CDR3 protein: CASSPIRVKNTEAFF
CDR3 DNA: TGTGCCAGCAGTCCAATCAGGGTGAAGAACACTGAAGCTTTCTTT
D gene: -
clone size: many
J gene: TRBJ1-1
V gene: TRBV27

CDR3 protein: CASSQTEWTEAFF
CDR3 DNA: TGCGCCAGCAGCCAGACAGAATGGACTGAAGCTTTCTTT
D gene: -
clone size: many
J gene: TRBJ1-1
V gene: TRBV4-1

CDR3 protein: CASSFRPNTGELFF
CDR3 DNA: TGTGCCAGCAGCTTCCGGCCGAACACCGGGGAGCTGTTTTTT
D gene: -
clone size: many
J gene: TRBJ2-2
V gene: TRBV7-2

CDR3 protein: CASSSEGPFETQYF
CDR3 DNA: TGCGCCAGCAGCTCGGAGGGACCGTTTGAGACCCAGTACTTC
D gene: -
clone size: few
J gene: TRBJ2-5
V gene: TRBV5-1

CDR3 protein: CATSRDLSTEWGWGTDTQYF
CDR3 DNA: TGTGCCACCAGCAGAGATCTATCGACAGAGTGGGGGTGGGGCACAGATACGCAGTATTTT
D gene: -
clone size: many
J gene: TRBJ2-3
V gene: TRBV15

CDR3 protein: CASSPGQGAPGKNIQYF
CDR3 DNA: TGTGCCAGCAGCCCCGGACAGGGGGCGCCTGGCAAAAACATTCAGTACTTC
D gene: TRBD1
clone size: -
J gene: TRBJ2-4
V gene: TRBV7-6

CDR3 protein: CSATGTYSYNEQFF
CDR3 DNA: TGCAGTGCCACCGGGACGTACTCCTACAATGAGCAGTTCTTC
D gene: -
clone size: many
J gene: TRBJ2-1
V gene: TRBV20-1

CDR3 protein: CASSGQREGVQTDTQYF
CDR3 DNA: TGTGCCAGCAGCGGACAGCGGGAGGGTGTGCAGACAGATACGCAGTATTTT
D gene: TRBD2
clone size: many
J gene: TRBJ2-3
V gene: TRBV2

CDR3 protein: CASRGASEAFF
CDR3 DNA: TGCGCCAGCAGGGGGGCGTCTGAAGCTTTCTTT
D gene: -
clone size: few
J gene: TRBJ1-1
V gene: TRBV5-1

CDR3 protein: CASLGQGINEQFF
CDR3 DNA: TGCGCCAGCCTGGGACAGGGGATCAATGAGCAGTTCTTC
D gene: TRBD1
clone size: many
J gene: TRBJ2-1
V gene: TRBV5-1

CDR3 protein: CASSIKREAPTDTQYF
CDR3 DNA: TGTGCCAGCAGCATAAAGCGGGAGGCACCCACAGATACGCAGTATTTT
D gene: TRBD2
clone size: few
J gene: TRBJ2-3
V gene: TRBV7-2

CDR3 protein: CSAALLTANTGELFF
CDR3 DNA: TGCAGTGCTGCCCTATTGACCGCGAACACCGGGGAGCTGTTTTTT
D gene: -
clone size: -
J gene: TRBJ2-2
V gene: TRBV20-1

CDR3 protein: CASTAGGLADNEQFF
CDR3 DNA: TGTGCCAGCACCGCTGGGGGACTAGCGGACAATGAGCAGTTCTTC
D gene: TRBD2
clone size: few
J gene: TRBJ2-1
V gene: TRBV12-3/TRBV12-4

CDR3 protein: CASSPRRLSGSYNEQFF
CDR3 DNA: TGTGCCAGCAGCCCACGCCGACTGTCGGGATCCTACAATGAGCAGTTCTTC
D gene: -
clone size: few
J gene: TRBJ2-1
V gene: TRBV11-1

CDR3 protein: CASSLDWAGADTQYF
CDR3 DNA: TGTGCCAGCAGCTTAGATTGGGCGGGGGCAGATACGCAGTATTTT
D gene: TRBD2
clone size: few
J gene: TRBJ2-3
V gene: TRBV11-2

CDR3 protein: CASSPQRTSNEQFF
CDR3 DNA: TGTGCCAGCAGTCCGCAACGGACTAGTAATGAGCAGTTCTTC
D gene: TRBD2
clone size: many
J gene: TRBJ2-1
V gene: TRBV27

CDR3 protein: CASSLDSPGETQYF
CDR3 DNA: TGCGCCAGCAGCTTGGATTCCCCCGGGGAGACCCAGTACTTC
D gene: -
clone size: -
J gene: TRBJ2-5
V gene: TRBV5-1

CDR3 protein: CASSTSSGPTDTQYF
CDR3 DNA: TGTGCCAGCAGCACCTCTAGCGGACCCACAGATACGCAGTATTTT
D gene: TRBD2
clone size: few
J gene: TRBJ2-3
V gene: TRBV3-1

CDR3 protein: CASSQEELAGSNEQFF
CDR3 DNA: TGCGCCAGCAGCCAAGAGGAACTAGCGGGGTCCAATGAGCAGTTCTTC
D gene: TRBD2
clone size: many
J gene: TRBJ2-1
V gene: TRBV4-1

CDR3 protein: CASTRIRDRNTEAFF
CDR3 DNA: TGTGCCAGCACCCGAATCCGGGACAGGAACACTGAAGCTTTCTTT
D gene: TRBD1
clone size: many
J gene: TRBJ1-1
V gene: TRBV12-3/TRBV12-4

CDR3 protein: CASSFNGEKLFF
CDR3 DNA: TGTGCCAGCAGTTTTAACGGAGAAAAACTGTTTTTT
D gene: -
clone size: many
J gene: TRBJ1-4
V gene: TRBV12-3/TRBV12-4

CDR3 protein: CASSLSGGRGSGMRNEQFF
CDR3 DNA: TGTGCCAGCAGTTTATCTGGCGGGCGCGGTAGCGGGATGAGGAATGAGCAGTTCTTC
D gene: TRBD2
clone size: -
J gene: TRBJ2-1
V gene: TRBV28

CDR3 protein: CATDRTSTRQPQHF
CDR3 DNA: TGTGCCACCGATAGGACAAGCACACGACAGCCCCAGCATTTT
D gene: -
clone size: -
J gene: TRBJ1-5
V gene: TRBV6-1